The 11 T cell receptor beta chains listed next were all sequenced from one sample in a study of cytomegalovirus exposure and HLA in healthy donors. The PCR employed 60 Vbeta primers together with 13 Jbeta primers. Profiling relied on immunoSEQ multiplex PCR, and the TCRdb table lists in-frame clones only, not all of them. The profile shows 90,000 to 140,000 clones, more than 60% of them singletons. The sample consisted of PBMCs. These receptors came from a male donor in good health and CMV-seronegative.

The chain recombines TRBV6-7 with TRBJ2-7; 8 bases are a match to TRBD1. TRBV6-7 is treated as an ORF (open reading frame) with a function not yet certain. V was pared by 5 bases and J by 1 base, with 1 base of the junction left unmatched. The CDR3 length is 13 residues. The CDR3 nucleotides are TGTGCCAGCAGTCACAGGGGGTCCTACGAGCAGTACTTC. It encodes CASSHRGSYEQYF.

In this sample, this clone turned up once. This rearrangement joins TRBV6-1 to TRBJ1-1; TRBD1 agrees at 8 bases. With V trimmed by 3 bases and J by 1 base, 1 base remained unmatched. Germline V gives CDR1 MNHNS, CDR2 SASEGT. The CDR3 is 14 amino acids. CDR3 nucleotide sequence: TGTGCCAGCAGTGAGGGACAGGCGAACACTGAAGCTTTCTTT. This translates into CASSEGQANTEAFF.

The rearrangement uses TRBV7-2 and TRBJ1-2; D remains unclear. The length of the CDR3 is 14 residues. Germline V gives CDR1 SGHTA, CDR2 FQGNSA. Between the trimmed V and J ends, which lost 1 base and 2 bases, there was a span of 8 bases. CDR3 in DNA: TGTGCCAGCAGCTTAGTTCAATCAAACTATGGCTACACCTTC. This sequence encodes CASSLVQSNYGYTF.

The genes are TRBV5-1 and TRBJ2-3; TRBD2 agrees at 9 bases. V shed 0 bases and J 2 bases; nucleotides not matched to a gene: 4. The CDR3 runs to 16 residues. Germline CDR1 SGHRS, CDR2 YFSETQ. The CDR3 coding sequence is TGCGCCAGCAGCTTGGCCCCTAGCGGGGACACAGATACGCAGTATTTT. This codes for CASSLAPSGDTDTQYF.

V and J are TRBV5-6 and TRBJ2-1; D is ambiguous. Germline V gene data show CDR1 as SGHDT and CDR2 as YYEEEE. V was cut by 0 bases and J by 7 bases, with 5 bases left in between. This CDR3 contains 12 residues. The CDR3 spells CASSLGLNEQFF. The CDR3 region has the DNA TGTGCCAGCAGCTTGGGGCTGAATGAGCAGTTCTTC. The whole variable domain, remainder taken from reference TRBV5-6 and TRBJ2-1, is DAGVTQSPTHLIKTRGQQVTLRCSPKSGHDTVSWYQQALGQGPQFIFQYYEEEERQRGNFPDRFSGHQFPNYSSELNVNALLLGDSALYLCASSLGLNEQFFGPGTRLTVL.

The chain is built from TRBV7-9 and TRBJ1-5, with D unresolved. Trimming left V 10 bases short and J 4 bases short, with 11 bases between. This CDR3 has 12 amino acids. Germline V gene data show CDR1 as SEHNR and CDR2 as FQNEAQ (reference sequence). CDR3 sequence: CATQTSNQPQHF. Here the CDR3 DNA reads TGTGCCACCCAGACATCGAATCAGCCCCAGCATTTT.

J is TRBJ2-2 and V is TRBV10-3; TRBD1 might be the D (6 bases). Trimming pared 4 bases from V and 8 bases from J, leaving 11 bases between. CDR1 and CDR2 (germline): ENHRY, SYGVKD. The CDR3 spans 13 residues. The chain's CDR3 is CAISGGPRGELFF. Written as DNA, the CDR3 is TGTGCCATCAGTGGGGGGCCTCGGGGGGAGCTGTTTTTT.

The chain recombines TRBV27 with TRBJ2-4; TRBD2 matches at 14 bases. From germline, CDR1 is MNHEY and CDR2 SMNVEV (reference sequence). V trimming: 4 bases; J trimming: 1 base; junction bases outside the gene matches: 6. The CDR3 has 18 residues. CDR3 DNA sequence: TGTGCCAGCAGTTCTCGGACTAGCGGGAGGTGGGCCAAAAACATTCAGTACTTC. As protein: CASSSRTSGRWAKNIQYF.

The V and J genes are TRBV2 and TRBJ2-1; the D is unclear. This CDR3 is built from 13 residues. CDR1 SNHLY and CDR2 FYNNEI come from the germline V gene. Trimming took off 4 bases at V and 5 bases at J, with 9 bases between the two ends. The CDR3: CASSGQIDNEQFF. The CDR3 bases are TGTGCCAGCAGTGGCCAGATCGACAATGAGCAGTTCTTC.

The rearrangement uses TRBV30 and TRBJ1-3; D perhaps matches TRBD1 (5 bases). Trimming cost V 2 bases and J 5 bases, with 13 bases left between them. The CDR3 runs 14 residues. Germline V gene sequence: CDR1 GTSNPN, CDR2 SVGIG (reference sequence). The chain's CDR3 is CAWSSIQGRNTIYF. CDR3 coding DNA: TGTGCCTGGAGTAGTATTCAGGGTCGAAACACCATATATTTT.

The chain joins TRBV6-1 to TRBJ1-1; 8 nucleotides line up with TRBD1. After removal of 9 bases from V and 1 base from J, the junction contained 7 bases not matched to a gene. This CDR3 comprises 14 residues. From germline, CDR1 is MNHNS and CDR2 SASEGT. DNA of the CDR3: TGTGCCAGTCAGGGGGCCATGTGGAACACTGAAGCTTTCTTT. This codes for CASQGAMWNTEAFF.